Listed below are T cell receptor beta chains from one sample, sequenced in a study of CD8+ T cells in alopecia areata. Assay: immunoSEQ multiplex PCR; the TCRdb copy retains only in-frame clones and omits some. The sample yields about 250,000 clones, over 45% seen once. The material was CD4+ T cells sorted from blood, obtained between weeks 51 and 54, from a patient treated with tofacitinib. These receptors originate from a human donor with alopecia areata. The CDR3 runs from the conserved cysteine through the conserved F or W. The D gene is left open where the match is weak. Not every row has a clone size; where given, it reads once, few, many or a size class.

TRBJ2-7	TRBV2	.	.	TGTGCCAGCAGTCTCCGAATGGGGCACGAGCAGTACTTC	CASSLRMGHEQYF
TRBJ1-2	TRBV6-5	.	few	TGTGCCAGCATCGAAGGGAGAGGCTATGGCTACACCTTC	CASIEGRGYGYTF
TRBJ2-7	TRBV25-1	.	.	TGTGCCAGCAGCAGGGGGGTCCACGAGCAGTACTTC	CASSRGVHEQYF
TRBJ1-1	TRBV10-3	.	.	TGTGCCATCTCGGGACGGGGCACTGAAGCTTTCTTT	CAISGRGTEAFF
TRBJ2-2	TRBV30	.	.	TGTGCCTGGAGATCGGATAACACCGGGGAGCTGTTTTTT	CAWRSDNTGELFF
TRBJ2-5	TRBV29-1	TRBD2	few	TGCAGCGTTTTAGCGGGGGGGCGGGAGACCCAGTACTTC	CSVLAGGRETQYF
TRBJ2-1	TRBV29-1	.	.	TGCAGCGTTGAAGGGGTCCAAAGCTCCTACAATGAGCAGTTCTTC	CSVEGVQSSYNEQFF
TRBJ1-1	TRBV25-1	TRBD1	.	TGTGCCAGCAGTGGTTGGGACAGATTAAACACTGAAGCTTTCTTT	CASSGWDRLNTEAFF
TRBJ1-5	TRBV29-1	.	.	TGCAGCACCCGGGTGACGGACGATCAGCCCCAGCATTTT	CSTRVTDDQPQHF
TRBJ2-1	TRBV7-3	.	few	TGTGCCAGCAGCTTCAGGGGACGCAATGAGCAGTTCTTC	CASSFRGRNEQFF
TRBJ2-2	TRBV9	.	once	TGTGCCAGCAGCGTAGCTGCGGGGATCCCGGGGACCGGGGAGCTGTTTTTT	CASSVAAGIPGTGELFF
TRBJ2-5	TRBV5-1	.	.	TGCGCCAGCAGTCCATACAGGGCCGAAGAGACCCAGTACTTC	CASSPYRAEETQYF
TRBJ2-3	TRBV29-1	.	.	TGCAGCGTGGTAGGGGCCGCCCACCCAGATACGCAGTATTTT	CSVVGAAHPDTQYF
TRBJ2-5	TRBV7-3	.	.	TGTGCCAGCAGCTTCGGGGATCAGCGGAAGACCCAGTACTTC	CASSFGDQRKTQYF
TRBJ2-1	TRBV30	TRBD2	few	TGTGCCTGGGGGGCGGGACTAGCGGGCTACAATGAGCAGTTCTTC	CAWGAGLAGYNEQFF
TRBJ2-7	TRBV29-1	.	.	TGCAGCGTTGTGTCAGCCTCTACCTACGAGCAGTACTTC	CSVVSASTYEQYF
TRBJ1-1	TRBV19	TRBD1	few	TGTGCCAGTAGTATCTGGACAGGGTCTAACGCTGAAGCTTTCTTT	CASSIWTGSNAEAFF
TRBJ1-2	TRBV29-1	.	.	TGCAGCGTTGAGGAAGTTAGGTCAACTGGCTACACCTTC	CSVEEVRSTGYTF
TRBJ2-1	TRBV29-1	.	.	TGCAGCGTTGAAAAGGGGGGAACGGGTGAGCAGTTCTTC	CSVEKGGTGEQFF
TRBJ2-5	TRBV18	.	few	TGTGCCAGCTCACCCAGCGGACGGGAGACCCAGTACTTC	CASSPSGRETQYF
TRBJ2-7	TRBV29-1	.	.	TGCAGCTCCCCGCCGGGGGCCGGCTCCTACGAGCAGTACTTC	CSSPPGAGSYEQYF
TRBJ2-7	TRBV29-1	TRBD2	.	TGCAGCGCGGGGTCCCTAGCGGGGGAGGAGCAGTACTTC	CSAGSLAGEEQYF
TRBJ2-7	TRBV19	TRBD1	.	TGTGCCAGTAGCCGCGGACAGGGGGCCTTCGTCGAGCAGTACTTC	CASSRGQGAFVEQYF
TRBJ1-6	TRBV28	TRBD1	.	TGTGCCAGCAGCTCCGGACAGGGGAATTCACCCCTCCACTTT	CASSSGQGNSPLHF
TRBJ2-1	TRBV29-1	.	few	TGCAGCGTTGAAAGACACTTTTCCTACAATGAGCAGTTCTTC	CSVERHFSYNEQFF
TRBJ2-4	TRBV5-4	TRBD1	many	TGTGCCAGCAGCCCTGGTACTGACAGGGTCAAAAACATTCAGTACTTC	CASSPGTDRVKNIQYF
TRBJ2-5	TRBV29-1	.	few	TGCAGCGGTGCTAGGGGCCAGGGGACCCAGTACTTC	CSGARGQGTQYF
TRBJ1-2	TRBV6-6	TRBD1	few	TGTGCCAGCAGTCCCGGGACAGGGGTCTATGGCTACACCTTC	CASSPGTGVYGYTF
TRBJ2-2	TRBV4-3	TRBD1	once	TGCGCCAGCAGGGGACAGGGGAACGGGGAGCTGTTTTTT	CASRGQGNGELFF
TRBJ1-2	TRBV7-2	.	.	TGTGCCAGCAAAGGGGACCTTAACTATGGCTACACCTTC	CASKGDLNYGYTF
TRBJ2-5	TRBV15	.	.	TGTGCCACCAGCAGAGACCGCGGCCCGGAGACCCAGTACTTC	CATSRDRGPETQYF
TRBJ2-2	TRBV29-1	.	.	TGCAGCGTGGACAGCCGGAACGCCGGGGAGCTGTTTTTT	CSVDSRNAGELFF
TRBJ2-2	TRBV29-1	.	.	TGCAGCGCCTCTTCGGGGACGAACACCGGGGAGCTGTTTTTT	CSASSGTNTGELFF
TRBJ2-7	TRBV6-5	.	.	TGTGCCAGCAGCCACAGGGTCGACGAGCAGTACTTC	CASSHRVDEQYF
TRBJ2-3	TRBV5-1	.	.	TGCGCCAGCAGCTTGGTGGGCAGTAGCACAGATACGCAGTATTTT	CASSLVGSSTDTQYF
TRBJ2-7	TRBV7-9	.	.	TGTGCCAGCAGCTTGGGCGGAAACTCCTACGAGCAGTACTTC	CASSLGGNSYEQYF
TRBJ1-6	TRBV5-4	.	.	TGTGCCAGCAGCCCTACGCCCGGCTCCTATAATTCACCCCTCCACTTT	CASSPTPGSYNSPLHF
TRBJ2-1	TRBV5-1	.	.	TGCGCCAGCAGCTTGGTCAGGGGTAGAGGAATAAGCAATGAGCAGTTCTTC	CASSLVRGRGISNEQFF
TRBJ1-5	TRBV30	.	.	TGTGCCTGGAGTGTATTGGGGGATCAGCCCCAGCATTTT	CAWSVLGDQPQHF
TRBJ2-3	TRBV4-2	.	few	TGTGCCAGCAGCCTCCGGGACGGGAGCACAGATACGCAGTATTTT	CASSLRDGSTDTQYF
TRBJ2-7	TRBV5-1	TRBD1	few	TGCGCCAGCAGCTTGCGGGACAGCGAATACGAGCAGTACTTC	CASSLRDSEYEQYF
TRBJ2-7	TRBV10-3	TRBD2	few	TGTGCCATCCACCCGGGGGGGCTCCCCTACGAGCAGTACTTC	CAIHPGGLPYEQYF
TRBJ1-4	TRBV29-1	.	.	TGCAGCGTTGAATCCGGGACGTTGTGGGGAAAACTGTTTTTT	CSVESGTLWGKLFF
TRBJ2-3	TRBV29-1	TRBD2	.	TGCAGCGTTGAGACTAGCCCCACAGATACGCAGTATTTT	CSVETSPTDTQYF
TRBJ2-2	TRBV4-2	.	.	TGTGCCAGCAGCCCCGAGGCTTTGACAGGGAACACCGGGGAGCTGTTTTTT	CASSPEALTGNTGELFF
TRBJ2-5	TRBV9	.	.	TGTGCCAGCAGCGTAGACGCAGTAGGGGAGACCCAGTACTTC	CASSVDAVGETQYF
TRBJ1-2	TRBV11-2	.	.	TGTGCCAGCAGCTTTATGGGCCCAGTTAACTATGGCTACACCTTC	CASSFMGPVNYGYTF
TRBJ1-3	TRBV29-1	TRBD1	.	TGCAGCGCAGGGGGCTCTGGAAACACCATATATTTT	CSAGGSGNTIYF
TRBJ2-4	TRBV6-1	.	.	TGTGCCAGCGGGGGTCAGGGCATTCAGTACTTC	CASGGQGIQYF
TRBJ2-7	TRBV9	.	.	TGTGCCAGCAGCGCTTCAAACTCGGGCCCTTTCTACTTC	CASSASNSGPFYF
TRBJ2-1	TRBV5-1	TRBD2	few	TGCGCCAGCAGCCTCCAGCGGGGGGCCTACAATGAGCAGTTCTTC	CASSLQRGAYNEQFF
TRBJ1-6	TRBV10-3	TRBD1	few	TGTGCCGGACGGCAGGGGGCAGTTAATTCACCCCTCCACTTT	CAGRQGAVNSPLHF
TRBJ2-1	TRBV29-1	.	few	TGCAGCGTCGCCACATTTCTGGTCAATGAGCAGTTCTTC	CSVATFLVNEQFF